The clone carrying this T cell receptor beta chain was observed a single time. The record originates from a study of PD-1 blockade in classical Hodgkin lymphoma. Exposure to brentuximab vedotin varied, and each patient had relapsed following autologous stem cell transplantation. TCRdb keeps only in-frame clones here, not all; method: immunoSEQ multiplex PCR. This sample has about 110,000 clones, with about nine tenths found just once. Germline CDR1 reads GTSNPN; CDR2 reads SVGIG (reference sequence). Trimming removed 5 bases from V and 6 bases from J, with 10 bases in between. This CDR3 is built from 12 residues.

The rearrangement uses TRBV30 and TRBJ2-2; D ambiguous. This clonotype originated in a human donor with classical Hodgkin lymphoma. Here the sequenced sample was peripheral blood mononuclear cells (PBMCs), taken before the second cycle of nivolumab. The CDR3 sequence: CAWANFPGELFF. CDR3 in DNA: TGTGCCTGGGCCAACTTCCCCGGGGAGCTGTTTTTT.